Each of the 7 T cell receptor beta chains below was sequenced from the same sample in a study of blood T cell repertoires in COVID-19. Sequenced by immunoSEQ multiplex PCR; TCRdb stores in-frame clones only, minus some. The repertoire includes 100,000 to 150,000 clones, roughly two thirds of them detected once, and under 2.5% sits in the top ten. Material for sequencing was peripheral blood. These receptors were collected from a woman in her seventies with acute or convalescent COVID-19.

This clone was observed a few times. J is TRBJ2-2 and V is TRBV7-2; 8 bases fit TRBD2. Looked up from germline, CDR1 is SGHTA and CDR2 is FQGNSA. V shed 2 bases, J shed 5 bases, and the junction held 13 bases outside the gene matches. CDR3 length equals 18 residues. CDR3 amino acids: CASSLRAGRTSFTGELFF. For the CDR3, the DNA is TGTGCCAGCAGCTTAAGGGCGGGGAGGACTAGCTTTACCGGGGAGCTGTTTTTT. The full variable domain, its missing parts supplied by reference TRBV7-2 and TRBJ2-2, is GAGVSQSPSNKVTEKGKDVELRCDPISGHTALYWYRQSLGQGLEFLIYFQGNSAPDKSGLPSDRFSAERTGGSVSTLTIQRTQQEDSAVYLCASSLRAGRTSFTGELFFGEGSRLTVL.

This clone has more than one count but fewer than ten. The CDR3 here is CASKAGGTHNEQFF. In DNA, the CDR3 is TGTGCCAGTAAGGCGGGAGGCACACACAATGAGCAGTTCTTC. This rearrangement joins TRBV19 to TRBJ2-1; 8 positions agree with TRBD2. V lost 7 bases and J lost 5; bases outside the gene matches: 7. In germline, CDR1 is LNHDA, CDR2 SQIVND (reference sequence). The CDR3 length is 14 residues.

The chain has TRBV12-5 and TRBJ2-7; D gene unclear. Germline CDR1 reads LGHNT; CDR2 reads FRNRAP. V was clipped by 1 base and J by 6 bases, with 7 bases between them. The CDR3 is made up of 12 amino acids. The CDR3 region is CASGLGPSEQYF. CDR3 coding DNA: TGTGCTAGTGGTTTGGGTCCTAGCGAGCAGTACTTC.

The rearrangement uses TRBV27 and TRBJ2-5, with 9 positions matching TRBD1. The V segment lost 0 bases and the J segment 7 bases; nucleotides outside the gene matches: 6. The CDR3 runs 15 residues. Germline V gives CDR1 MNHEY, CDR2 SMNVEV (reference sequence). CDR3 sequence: CASSLSTTGGRTQYF. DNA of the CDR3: TGTGCCAGCAGTTTATCGACGACAGGGGGTAGGACCCAGTACTTC.

The DNA for the CDR3 is TGTGCCAGCAGTGAATCGGGCGCAGGGAAGACCGGGGAGCTGTTTTTT. It specifies CASSESGAGKTGELFF. The chain uses TRBV25-1 and TRBJ2-2, with a weak D call TRBD1 (5 bases). The CDR3 is 16 residues long. Germline assignment: CDR1 MGHDK and CDR2 SYGVNS. The ends were cut back, 1 base at V and 5 bases at J, with 14 bases in the middle. Full variable domain (outside the CDR3, taken from reference TRBV25-1 and TRBJ2-2): EADIYQTPRYLVIGTGKKITLECSQTMGHDKMYWYQQDPGMELHLIHYSYGVNSTEKGDLSSESTVSRIRTEHFPLTLESARPSHTSQYLCASSESGAGKTGELFFGEGSRLTVL.

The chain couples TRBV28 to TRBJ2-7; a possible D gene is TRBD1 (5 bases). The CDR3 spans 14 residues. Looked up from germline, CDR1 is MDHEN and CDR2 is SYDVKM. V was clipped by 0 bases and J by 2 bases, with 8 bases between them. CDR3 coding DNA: TGTGCCAGCAGTTTATGGCTAGGGGCCTACGAGCAGTACTTC. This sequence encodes CASSLWLGAYEQYF.

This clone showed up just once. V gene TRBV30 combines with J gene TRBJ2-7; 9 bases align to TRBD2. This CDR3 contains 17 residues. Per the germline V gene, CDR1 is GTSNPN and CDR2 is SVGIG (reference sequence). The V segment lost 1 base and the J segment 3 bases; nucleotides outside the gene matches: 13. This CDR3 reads CAWSGTSSGRPVYEQYF. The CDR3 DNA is TGTGCCTGGAGTGGGACCTCAAGCGGGAGGCCCGTCTACGAGCAGTACTTC.